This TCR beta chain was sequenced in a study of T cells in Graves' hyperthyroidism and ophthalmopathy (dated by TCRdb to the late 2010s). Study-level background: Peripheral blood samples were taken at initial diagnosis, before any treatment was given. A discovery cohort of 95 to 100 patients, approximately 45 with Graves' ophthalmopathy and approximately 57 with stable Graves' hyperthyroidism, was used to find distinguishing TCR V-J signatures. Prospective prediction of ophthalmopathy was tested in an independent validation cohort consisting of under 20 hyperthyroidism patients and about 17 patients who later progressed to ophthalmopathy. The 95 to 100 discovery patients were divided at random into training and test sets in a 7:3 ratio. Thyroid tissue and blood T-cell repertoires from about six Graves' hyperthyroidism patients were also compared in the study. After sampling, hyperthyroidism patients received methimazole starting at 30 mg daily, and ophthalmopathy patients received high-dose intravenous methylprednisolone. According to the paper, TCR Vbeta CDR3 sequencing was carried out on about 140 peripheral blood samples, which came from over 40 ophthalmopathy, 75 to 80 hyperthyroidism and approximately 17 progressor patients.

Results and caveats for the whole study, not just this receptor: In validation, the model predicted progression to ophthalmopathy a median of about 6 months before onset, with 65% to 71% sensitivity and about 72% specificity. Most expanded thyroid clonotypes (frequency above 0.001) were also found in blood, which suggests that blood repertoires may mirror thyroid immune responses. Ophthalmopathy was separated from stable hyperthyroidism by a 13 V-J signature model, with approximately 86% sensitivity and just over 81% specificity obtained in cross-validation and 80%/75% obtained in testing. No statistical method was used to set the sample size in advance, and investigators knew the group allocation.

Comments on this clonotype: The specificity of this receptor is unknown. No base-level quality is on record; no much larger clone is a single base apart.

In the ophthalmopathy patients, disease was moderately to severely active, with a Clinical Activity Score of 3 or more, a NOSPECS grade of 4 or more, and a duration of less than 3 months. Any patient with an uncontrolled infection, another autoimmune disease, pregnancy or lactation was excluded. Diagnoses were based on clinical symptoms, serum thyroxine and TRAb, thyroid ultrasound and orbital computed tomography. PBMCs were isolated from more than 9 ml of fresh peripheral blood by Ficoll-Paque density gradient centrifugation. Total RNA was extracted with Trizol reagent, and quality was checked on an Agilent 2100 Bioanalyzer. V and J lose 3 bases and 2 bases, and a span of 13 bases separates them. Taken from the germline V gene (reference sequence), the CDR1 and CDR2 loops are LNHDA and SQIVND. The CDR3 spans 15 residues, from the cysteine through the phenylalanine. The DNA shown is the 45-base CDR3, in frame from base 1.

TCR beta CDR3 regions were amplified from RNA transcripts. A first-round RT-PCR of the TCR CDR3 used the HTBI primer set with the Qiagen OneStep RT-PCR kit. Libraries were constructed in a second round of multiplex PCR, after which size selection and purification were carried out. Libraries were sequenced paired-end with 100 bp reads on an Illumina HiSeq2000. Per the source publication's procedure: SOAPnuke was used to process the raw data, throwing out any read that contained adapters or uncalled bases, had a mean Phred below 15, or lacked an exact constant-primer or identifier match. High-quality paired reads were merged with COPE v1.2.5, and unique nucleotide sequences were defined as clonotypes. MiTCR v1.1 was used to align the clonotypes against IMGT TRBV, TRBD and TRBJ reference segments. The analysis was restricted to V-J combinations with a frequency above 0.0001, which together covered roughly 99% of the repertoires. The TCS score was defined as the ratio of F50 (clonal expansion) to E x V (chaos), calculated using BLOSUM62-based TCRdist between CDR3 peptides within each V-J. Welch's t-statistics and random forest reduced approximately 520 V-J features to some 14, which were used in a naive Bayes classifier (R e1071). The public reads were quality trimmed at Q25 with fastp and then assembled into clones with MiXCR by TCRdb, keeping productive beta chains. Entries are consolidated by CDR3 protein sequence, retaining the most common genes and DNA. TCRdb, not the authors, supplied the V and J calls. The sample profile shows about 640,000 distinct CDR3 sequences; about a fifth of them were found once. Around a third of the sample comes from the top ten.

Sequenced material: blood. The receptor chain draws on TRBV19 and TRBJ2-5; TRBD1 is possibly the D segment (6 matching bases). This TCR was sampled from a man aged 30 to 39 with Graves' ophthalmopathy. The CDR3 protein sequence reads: CASSILGAGQETQYF. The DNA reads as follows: TGTGCCAGTAGTATCCTGGGGGCAGGACAAGAGACCCAGTACTTC.